This is a list of T cell receptor beta chains from one sample in a study of T cells after yellow fever vaccination. TCRdb redid the calling of the 5' RACE reads with MiXCR, one entry per CDR3 protein. This table holds around 550,000 distinct CDR3 sequences, about a fifth found once. Here the sequenced sample was PBMCs, taken 15 days after the yellow fever booster vaccination. These receptors came from a young man who received the YFV17D yellow fever vaccine. The CDR3 runs from the conserved cysteine through the conserved F or W. The D gene is left open where the match is weak. Clone size appears in some rows only: once, few, many, or a class for an expanded clone.

clone_size	d_call	j_call	v_call	cdr3_aa	cdr3_nt
NA	NA	TRBJ2-7	TRBV15	CATSRAGNYEQYF	TGTGCCACCAGCAGAGCCGGGAACTACGAGCAGTACTTC
NA	NA	TRBJ2-5	TRBV5-1	CASSPGVNRETQYF	TGCGCCAGCAGCCCGGGGGTTAATAGAGAGACCCAGTACTTC
NA	TRBD2	TRBJ2-1	TRBV6-2/TRBV6-3	CASVSGRAYEQFF	TGTGCCAGCGTTAGCGGGAGGGCGTATGAGCAGTTCTTC
few	TRBD1	TRBJ2-7	TRBV7-8	CASSPGGYYEQYF	TGTGCCAGCAGCCCAGGGGGCTACTACGAGCAGTACTTC
few	NA	TRBJ2-7	TRBV7-9	CASSQLASPYEQYF	TGTGCCAGCAGCCAATTGGCGAGCCCGTACGAGCAGTACTTC
NA	TRBD1	TRBJ2-1	TRBV29-1	CSVEDPTRTGSHYNEQFF	TGCAGCGTTGAAGATCCCACCAGGACAGGAAGCCATTACAATGAGCAGTTCTTC
NA	TRBD2	TRBJ2-6	TRBV9	CASSVVSGGPFSGANVLTF	TGTGCCAGCAGCGTAGTTTCGGGGGGACCCTTCTCTGGGGCCAACGTCCTGACTTTC
NA	NA	TRBJ2-7	TRBV28	CASTTGGYEQYF	TGTGCCAGCACGACTGGCGGTTACGAGCAGTACTTC
NA	TRBD2	TRBJ2-1	TRBV12-3/TRBV12-4	CASSFAGGRNEQFF	TGTGCCAGCAGCTTTGCGGGAGGGCGCAATGAGCAGTTCTTC
few	TRBD2	TRBJ2-7	TRBV13	CASSESLAGDLYEQYF	TGTGCCAGCTCCGAGTCCCTAGCGGGAGATCTCTACGAGCAGTACTTC
NA	TRBD2	TRBJ2-1	TRBV7-8	CASSFGLGGFNEQFF	TGTGCCAGCAGCTTTGGACTAGGTGGGTTCAATGAGCAGTTCTTC
NA	NA	TRBJ2-5	TRBV2	CASKVAPGETQYF	TGTGCCAGCAAGGTCGCTCCCGGGGAGACCCAGTACTTC
NA	TRBD1	TRBJ2-2	TRBV20-1	CSARDPGQGAVAGELFF	TGCAGTGCTAGAGACCCGGGACAGGGGGCTGTCGCCGGGGAGCTGTTTTTT
few	NA	TRBJ1-2	TRBV12-3/TRBV12-4	CASSLERAGGYTF	TGTGCCAGCAGTTTAGAGCGGGCCGGTGGCTACACCTTC
few	NA	TRBJ1-3	TRBV20-1	CSAREAQGTGNTIYF	TGCAGTGCTAGAGAAGCTCAGGGTACCGGAAACACCATATATTTT
NA	TRBD1	TRBJ1-6	TRBV7-8	CASSPGTGGSYNSPLHF	TGTGCCAGCAGCCCCGGGACAGGGGGCTCCTATAATTCACCCCTCCACTTT
few	TRBD2	TRBJ2-7	TRBV7-8	CASSSTRELGYEQYF	TGTGCCAGCAGCTCAACGCGGGAGTTAGGTTACGAGCAGTACTTC
NA	TRBD1	TRBJ1-5	TRBV11-2	CASSSQGAPGGPQHF	TGTGCCAGCAGCTCCCAGGGGGCGCCGGGGGGACCCCAGCATTTT
NA	NA	TRBJ2-4	TRBV7-2	CASSFGDKNIQYF	TGTGCCAGCAGCTTTGGGGACAAAAACATTCAGTACTTC
many	NA	TRBJ1-3	TRBV12-3/TRBV12-4	CASSFAGNTIYF	TGTGCCAGCAGTTTTGCTGGAAACACCATATATTTT
few	NA	TRBJ2-7	TRBV29-1	CSVAKRAPYEQYF	TGCAGCGTTGCCAAGCGGGCCCCCTACGAGCAGTACTTC
NA	NA	TRBJ2-7	TRBV21-1	CASSRGVSGRREQYF	TGTGCCAGCAGCCGAGGAGTAAGCGGGAGGCGCGAGCAGTACTTC
NA	TRBD1	TRBJ1-2	TRBV6-2/TRBV6-3	CASRNRGGYTF	TGTGCCAGCAGGAACAGGGGAGGCTACACCTTC
many	TRBD1	TRBJ2-2	TRBV18	CASSPGTGGTGELFF	TGTGCCAGCTCACCGGGGACAGGGGGCACCGGGGAGCTGTTTTTT
few	NA	TRBJ2-1	TRBV20-1	CSDSTRDGHEQFF	TGCAGTGACTCGACTAGGGACGGTCATGAGCAGTTCTTC
few	TRBD1	TRBJ2-1	TRBV25-1	CASSAWDSKSYNEQFF	TGTGCCAGCAGTGCTTGGGACAGCAAATCCTACAATGAGCAGTTCTTC
few	TRBD2	TRBJ2-3	TRBV7-2	CASRPAGVTDTQYF	TGTGCCAGCAGACCAGCGGGAGTGACAGATACGCAGTATTTT
NA	TRBD2	TRBJ2-7	TRBV20-1	CRARPPGLALLEQYF	TGCAGGGCTAGGCCGCCGGGACTAGCCCTCCTCGAGCAGTACTTC
NA	TRBD1	TRBJ1-5	TRBV5-1	CASSLGDRGQGEPQHF	TGCGCCAGCAGCTTGGGGGACAGGGGGCAGGGAGAGCCCCAGCATTTT
few	NA	TRBJ1-1	TRBV15	CATSSSGPTEAFF	TGTGCCACCAGCAGTTCTGGGCCCACTGAAGCTTTCTTT
few	TRBD2	TRBJ2-1	TRBV18	CASSLGLAGEVEQFF	TGTGCCAGCTCGTTGGGACTAGCGGGAGAGGTTGAGCAGTTCTTC
NA	NA	TRBJ2-2	TRBV27	CASSFSSNRELFF	TGTGCCAGCAGTTTTAGTTCTAATAGGGAGCTGTTTTTT
few	NA	TRBJ2-5	TRBV29-1	CSVEREAGPQETQYF	TGCAGCGTTGAAAGGGAGGCAGGGCCCCAAGAGACCCAGTACTTC
NA	TRBD2	TRBJ2-7	TRBV29-1	CSELTGGSYEQYF	TGCAGCGAGCTGACGGGAGGCTCCTACGAGCAGTACTTC
few	TRBD1	TRBJ2-7	TRBV7-8	CASSPQGRGLDEQYF	TGTGCCAGCAGCCCCCAGGGCAGGGGGCTGGACGAGCAGTACTTC
NA	NA	TRBJ1-5	TRBV7-8	CASSPRWGSRQPQHF	TGTGCCAGCAGCCCGAGGTGGGGTTCTCGGCAGCCCCAGCATTTT